Listed here is a single T cell receptor beta chain. This same CDR3 is encoded by further DNA sequences in the sample. This specimen comes from a study of blood T cell repertoires in COVID-19. On the study more broadly: COVID-19 samples collected from the United States, Italy and Spain covered acute and convalescent phases. T cells, B-cell-depleted T cells, or PBMCs provided the cDNA or gDNA that served as material.

Trimming cost V 6 bases and J 5 bases, with 10 bases left between them. CDR3 size: 12 residues. Per the germline V gene, CDR1 is MNHEY and CDR2 is SVGAGI. Participants' own reports of clinical history determined their cohort assignment. Resolution of symptoms, clearance, or two negative PCRs was present in recovered Cohort 3 donors. Using immunoSEQ multiplex PCR, the repertoire was profiled, and TCRdb retains in-frame clones only, with some absent. The top ten clones hold roughly 1% of a sample with a few hundred thousand clones, roughly 87% of them seen once. This TCR was sampled from a woman in her twenties or thirties who had recovered from COVID-19. The sample comprised PBMCs or T cells enriched from blood (not recorded which). The V call is TRBV6-5, the J call TRBJ1-2; tentative D call: TRBD1 (6 bases). The CDR3 DNA is TGTGCCAGCAGCCCGAGGGGGTATGGCTACACCTTC. Encoded protein: CASSPRGYGYTF.